Below, 21 T cell receptor beta chains from the same sample are listed, as sequenced in a study of cytomegalovirus exposure and HLA in healthy donors. The PCR ran on 60 Vbeta and 13 Jbeta primers. Repertoires were generated with immunoSEQ multiplex PCR, while TCRdb's copy carries only in-frame clones and drops some. This sample has about 59,000 clones, with 83% found just once. Specimen: PBMCs. The source is a human donor in good health.

V usage is TRBV21-1 and J usage is TRBJ2-5; whether TRBD2, the table's D call, matches the DNA was not checked. TRBV21-1 is deemed a pseudogene. CDR3 length: 14 amino acids. CDR3 coding DNA: TGTGCCAGCAGCAAAAGTAAGGGAGAAGAGACCCAGTACTTC. It specifies CASSKSKGEETQYF.

V gene TRBV6-4 combines with J gene TRBJ2-3; D is undetermined. This CDR3 has 15 residues. CDR1 and CDR2 from the germline V gene are MRHNA and SNTAGT. The V end was cut by 4 bases, the J end by 0 bases, with 11 bases between. The CDR3 DNA reads TGTGCCAGCAGTGCACACGAATCTAGCACAGATACGCAGTATTTT. Translating it yields CASSAHESSTDTQYF.

V usage is TRBV11-2 and J usage is TRBJ2-3, with 8 bases matching TRBD1. Germline loops: CDR1 SGHAT, CDR2 FQNNGV. The trim removed 4 bases at V and 4 bases at J, leaving 13 bases unmatched. This CDR3 contains 17 residues. CDR3 in amino acids: CASSYRGAGVAADTQYF. As DNA, the CDR3 is TGTGCCAGCAGCTACAGGGGGGCTGGCGTGGCGGCAGATACGCAGTATTTT.

The chain joins TRBV18 to TRBJ2-1; D remains ambiguous. Deletions cut 2 bases from V and 0 bases from J, with 14 bases between. CDR3 length: 17 residues. Germline assignment: CDR1 KGHSH and CDR2 LQKENI. CDR3 in amino acids: CASSPFSDSISYNEQFF. Written as DNA, the CDR3 is TGTGCCAGCTCACCATTTTCAGACTCCATCTCCTACAATGAGCAGTTCTTC. Full variable domain (rest looked up from reference TRBV18 and TRBJ2-1): NAGVMQNPRHLVRRRGQEARLRCSPMKGHSHVYWYRQLPEEGLKFMVYLQKENIIDESGMPKERFSAEFPKEGPSILRIQQVVRGDSAAYFCASSPFSDSISYNEQFFGPGTRLTVL.

The chain employs TRBV15 and TRBJ2-3; D ambiguous. V was cut by 1 base and J by 6 bases, with 14 bases left in between. Looked up from germline, CDR1 is LNHNV and CDR2 is YYDKDF (reference sequence). The CDR3 covers 15 residues. The chain's CDR3 is CATSRVPLSYDTQYF. Here the CDR3 DNA reads TGTGCCACCAGCAGAGTCCCACTGAGTTACGATACGCAGTATTTT.

The CDR3 loop is CASSDLYQETQYF. CDR3 coding DNA: TGTGCCAGCAGTGATCTGTACCAAGAGACCCAGTACTTC. The genes are TRBV25-1 and TRBJ2-5; D gene ambiguous. Germline V lookup: CDR1 MGHDK, CDR2 SYGVNS. The V end lost 3 bases, the J end lost 0 bases, and 5 bases lay between the germline ends. The CDR3 runs to 13 residues.

This clone occurred a few times. The J gene is TRBJ2-7, the V gene TRBV6-1, with TRBD1 as a possible D gene (6 bases). There are 13 residues in the CDR3. V was pared by 7 bases and J by 3 bases, with 13 bases between. CDR1 is MNHNS, CDR2 SASEGT, per germline. This CDR3 is CASTDSEVYEQYF. CDR3 in DNA: TGTGCCAGCACGGACAGCGAAGTCTACGAGCAGTACTTC.

A single count supports this clone. V and J are TRBV5-1 and TRBJ2-3; 12 nucleotides match TRBD2. Germline loops: CDR1 SGHRS, CDR2 YFSETQ. V shed 2 bases, J shed 2 bases, and the junction held 6 bases outside the gene matches. The CDR3 has 17 residues. CDR3 sequence reads: CASSLRLAGDITDTQYF. In nucleotides, the CDR3 is TGCGCCAGCAGCTTAAGACTAGCGGGGGACATCACAGATACGCAGTATTTT.

J is TRBJ1-5 and V is TRBV30; D perhaps matches TRBD1 (6 bases). There are 13 residues in the CDR3. Germline V gene data show CDR1 as GTSNPN and CDR2 as SVGIG (reference sequence). The germline V and J ends were trimmed by 7 bases and 6 bases, with 16 bases remaining between them. CDR3 coding DNA: TGTGCCTTGGACAGAGGGAAGGGTCAGCCCCAGCATTTT. It yields the protein CALDRGKGQPQHF.

This chain joins TRBV7-9 and TRBJ2-7; no clear D. The CDR3 sequence is 12 residues long. Germline V gene data show CDR1 as SEHNR and CDR2 as FQNEAQ (reference sequence). V lost 1 base, J lost 2 bases, and 3 bases lay in between. The CDR3 reads CASSLVAYEQYF. In DNA form, the CDR3 reads TGTGCCAGCAGCTTAGTAGCCTACGAGCAGTACTTC.

This chain uses TRBV10-3 with TRBJ1-4, with a weak D call TRBD1 (5 bases). The CDR3 has 13 residues. V lost 7 bases and J 3 bases, leaving 9 bases between the germline ends. Germline lookup yields CDR1 ENHRY and CDR2 SYGVKD. In DNA, the CDR3 is TGTGCCATCATGGCGGGGGCTAATGAAAAACTGTTTTTT. This gives the protein CAIMAGANEKLFF.

This clone was observed once. The gene calls are TRBV6-1 and TRBJ2-3, with TRBD2 as a possible D gene (6 bases). The CDR3 spans 14 residues. Per the germline V gene, CDR1 is MNHNS and CDR2 is SASEGT. V was pared by 6 bases and J by 0 bases, with 10 bases between. CDR3 bases: TGTGCCAGCAGGAGCGGGTGGAGCACAGATACGCAGTATTTT. Its translation: CASRSGWSTDTQYF.

This clone was detected a few times. The rearrangement links TRBV4-2 to TRBJ2-7, with 10 positions matching TRBD2. Germline trimming cut 0 bases from V and 0 bases from J; bases unmatched to any gene: 5. The CDR3 sequence is 17 residues long. Germline CDR1 and CDR2: LGHNA and YNFKEQ. This CDR3 reads CASSQEPLAGSSYEQYF. The CDR3 region has the DNA TGTGCCAGCAGCCAAGAACCACTAGCGGGGAGCTCCTACGAGCAGTACTTC.

This chain connects TRBV28 to TRBJ1-5; 9 positions match TRBD1. CDR3 length equals 16 residues. J was trimmed by 3 bases and V by 7 bases; bases with no gene match: 10. Germline CDR1 MDHEN, CDR2 SYDVKM. The CDR3, as DNA: TGTGCCAGCACCGTAACAGGGGGCGCCTACAATCAGCCCCAGCATTTT. Translated: CASTVTGGAYNQPQHF.

This clone was seen only once. The chain joins TRBV5-1 to TRBJ1-1, with 7 bases matching TRBD1. CDR3 length: 21 residues. Germline V gene sequence: CDR1 SGHRS, CDR2 YFSETQ. The junction had 26 bases not matched to a gene; V was cut back by 1 base and J by 5 bases. The CDR3 DNA follows: TGCGCCAGCAGCTTGAACCCTACACCCGGAATCCATAGAACAGGGGTGACTGAAGCTTTCTTT. It encodes CASSLNPTPGIHRTGVTEAFF.

The rearrangement uses TRBV7-9 and TRBJ1-2; tentative D call: TRBD1 (5 bases). The CDR3 loop spans 12 amino acids. Per the germline V gene, CDR1 is SEHNR and CDR2 is FQNEAQ (reference sequence). The V end lost 1 base, the J end lost 8 bases, and 8 bases lay between the germline ends. CDR3 sequence: CASSLEEGGYTF. The DNA of the CDR3 is TGTGCCAGCAGCTTAGAGGAGGGGGGCTACACCTTC.

The rearrangement joins TRBV2 to TRBJ2-7, with 9 bases lining up with TRBD1. CDR1 SNHLY and CDR2 FYNNEI come from the germline V gene. This CDR3 has 12 residues. The junction had 4 bases not matched to a gene; V was cut back by 9 bases and J by 4 bases. CDR3 sequence reads: CARQGAGYEQYF. The CDR3 bases are TGTGCCAGACAGGGGGCAGGGTACGAGCAGTACTTC.

This clone was detected only once. This chain uses TRBV19 with TRBJ2-3, with 8 nucleotides matching TRBD1. The CDR3 has 15 amino acids. V dropped 4 bases and J dropped 3; count of bases not matched to a gene: 6. Germline V gene sequence: CDR1 LNHDA, CDR2 SQIVND (reference sequence). CDR3 region: CASSTSGGITDTQYF. The CDR3 region has the DNA TGTGCCAGTAGTACTTCAGGGGGCATAACAGATACGCAGTATTTT. Combining the CDR3 with reference TRBV19 and TRBJ2-3 gives the whole variable domain DGGITQSPKYLFRKEGQNVTLSCEQNLNHDAMYWYRQDPGQGLRLIYYSQIVNDFQKGDIAEGYSVSREKKESFPLTVTSAQKNPTAFYLCASSTSGGITDTQYFGPGTRLTVL.

This clone appeared a single time. The chain combines TRBV5-8 with TRBJ2-7; 10 nucleotides agree with TRBD2. V trimming: 4 bases; J trimming: 0 bases; junction bases outside the gene matches: 10. CDR3 size: 17 residues. Germline V gene data show CDR1 as SGHTS and CDR2 as YDEGEE. The CDR3 DNA reads as TGTGCCAGCAGCCTCCAACTAGCGGGGCTCTTCTCCTACGAGCAGTACTTC. Translation: CASSLQLAGLFSYEQYF.

This chain uses TRBV10-3 with TRBJ1-1; 10 nucleotides align to TRBD1. Germline V lookup: CDR1 ENHRY, CDR2 SYGVKD. The CDR3 extends over 16 amino acids. V was pared by 6 bases and J by 3 bases, with 10 bases of the junction left unmatched. The CDR3 here is CAIRDRGGGVDTEAFF. The CDR3 bases are TGTGCCATCAGGGACAGGGGGGGAGGCGTTGACACTGAAGCTTTCTTT.

The genes are TRBV7-2 and TRBJ1-1; a weak D match, TRBD1 (6 bases). There are 14 residues in the CDR3. V dropped 5 bases and J dropped 2 bases, with 12 bases sitting between them. The V gene's germline CDR1 is SGHTA and CDR2 FQGNSA. The CDR3 DNA is TGTGCCAGCAGCATACTCAGGGGAAACACTGAAGCTTTCTTT. It specifies CASSILRGNTEAFF.